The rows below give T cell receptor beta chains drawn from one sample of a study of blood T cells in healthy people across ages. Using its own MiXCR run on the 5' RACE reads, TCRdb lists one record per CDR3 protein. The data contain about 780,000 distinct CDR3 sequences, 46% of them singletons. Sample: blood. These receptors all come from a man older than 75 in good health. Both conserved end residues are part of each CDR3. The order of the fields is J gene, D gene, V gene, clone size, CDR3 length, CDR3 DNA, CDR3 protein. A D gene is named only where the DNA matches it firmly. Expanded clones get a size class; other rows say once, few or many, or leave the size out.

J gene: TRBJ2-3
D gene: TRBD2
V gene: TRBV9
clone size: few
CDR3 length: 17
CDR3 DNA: TGTGCCAGCAGCGTAGCGACTAGCGGGAGTCGGGCAGATACGCAGTATTTT
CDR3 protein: CASSVATSGSRADTQYF

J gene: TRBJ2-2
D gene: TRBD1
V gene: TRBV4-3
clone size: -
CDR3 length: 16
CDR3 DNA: TGCGCCAGCAGCCAAGATCCGACAGGGTCCCCCGGGGAGCTGTTTTTT
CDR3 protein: CASSQDPTGSPGELFF

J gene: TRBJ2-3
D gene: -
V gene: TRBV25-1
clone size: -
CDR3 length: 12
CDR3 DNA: TGTGCCAGCAGTGCCGCGGACAGATACGCGTATTTT
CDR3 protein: CASSAADRYAYF

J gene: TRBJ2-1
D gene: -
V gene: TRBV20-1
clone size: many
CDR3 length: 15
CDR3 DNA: TGCAGTGCTAGAGGCGGAGAGGGGGGGGTCAATGAGCAGTTCTTC
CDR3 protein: CSARGGEGGVNEQFF

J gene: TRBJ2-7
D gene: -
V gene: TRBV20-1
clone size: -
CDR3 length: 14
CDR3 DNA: TGCAGTGCTAGTGCATGGGCGGGAAGATACGAGCAGTACTTC
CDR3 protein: CSASAWAGRYEQYF

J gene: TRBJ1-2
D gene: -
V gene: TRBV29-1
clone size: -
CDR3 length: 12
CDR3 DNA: TGCAGCGTCGCTGAGACAAACTATGGCTACACCTTC
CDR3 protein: CSVAETNYGYTF

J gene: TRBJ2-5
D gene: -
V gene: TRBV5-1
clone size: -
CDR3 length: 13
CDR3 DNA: TGCGCCAGCAGCCCTGAAAGGAGGGAGACCCAGTACTTC
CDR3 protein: CASSPERRETQYF

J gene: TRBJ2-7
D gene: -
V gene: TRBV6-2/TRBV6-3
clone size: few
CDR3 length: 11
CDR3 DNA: TGTGCCAGCAAGTCTCCTTACGAGCAGTACTTC
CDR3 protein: CASKSPYEQYF

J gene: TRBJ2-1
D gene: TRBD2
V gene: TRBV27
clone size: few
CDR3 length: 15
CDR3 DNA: TGTGCCAGCAGTTTACTTGGGACTAGCGGGAGGGCACGGTTCTTC
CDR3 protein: CASSLLGTSGRARFF

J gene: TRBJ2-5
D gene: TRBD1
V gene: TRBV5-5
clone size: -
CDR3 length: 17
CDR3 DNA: TGTGCCAGCAGCTTCCAGGGACAGGGCCAGCCACAAGAGACCCAGTACTTC
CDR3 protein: CASSFQGQGQPQETQYF

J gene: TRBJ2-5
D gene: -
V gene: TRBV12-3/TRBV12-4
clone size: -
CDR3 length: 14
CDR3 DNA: TGTGCCAGCAGTTCCAGTGGGGGGGCTGAGACCCAGTACTTC
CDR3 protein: CASSSSGGAETQYF

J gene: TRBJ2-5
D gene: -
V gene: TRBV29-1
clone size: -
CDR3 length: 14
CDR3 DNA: TGCAGCGTTGAAGTTGAAGAGTACCAAGAGACCCAGTACTTC
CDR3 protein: CSVEVEEYQETQYF

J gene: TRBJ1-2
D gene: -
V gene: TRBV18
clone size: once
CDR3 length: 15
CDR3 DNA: TGTGCCAGCTCACAAACCGACAGGACCGGGAGGGGCTACACCTTC
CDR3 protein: CASSQTDRTGRGYTF

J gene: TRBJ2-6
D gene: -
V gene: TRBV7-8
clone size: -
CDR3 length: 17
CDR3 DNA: TGTGCCAGCAGCGCACCGGGCCTAAGCTCTGGGGCCAACGTCCTGACTTTC
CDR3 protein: CASSAPGLSSGANVLTF

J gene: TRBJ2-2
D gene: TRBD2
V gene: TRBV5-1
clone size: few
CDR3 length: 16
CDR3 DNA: TGCGCCAGCAGCGTCTTCGGGACTAGCGGAGCCGGGGAGCTGTTTTTT
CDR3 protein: CASSVFGTSGAGELFF

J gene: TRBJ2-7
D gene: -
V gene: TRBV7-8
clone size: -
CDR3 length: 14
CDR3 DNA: TGTACCAGCAGCGGAGGCTCAGGCCGGTCGGGGCAGTACTTC
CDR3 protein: CTSSGGSGRSGQYF

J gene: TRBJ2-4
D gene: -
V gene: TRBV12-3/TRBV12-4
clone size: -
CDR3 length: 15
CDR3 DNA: TGTGCCAGCAGCTCAAGCAGACGGTTTAAGGACATTCAGTACTTC
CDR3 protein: CASSSSRRFKDIQYF

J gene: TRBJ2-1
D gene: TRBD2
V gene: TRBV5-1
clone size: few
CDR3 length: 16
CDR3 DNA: TGCGCCAGCAGCTTCCCTAGCGGGGGTACCTACAATGTGCAGTTCTTC
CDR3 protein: CASSFPSGGTYNVQFF

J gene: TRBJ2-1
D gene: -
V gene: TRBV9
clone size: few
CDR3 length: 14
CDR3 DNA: TGTGCCAGCAGCGTAGCTGGCGGTTCTAGCGAGCAGTTCTTC
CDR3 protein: CASSVAGGSSEQFF

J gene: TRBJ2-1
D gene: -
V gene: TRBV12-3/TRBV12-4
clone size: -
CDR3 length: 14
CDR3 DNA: TGTGCCAGCAGTCGCTCCCGGGAACTTGGGGAGCAGTTCTTC
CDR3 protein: CASSRSRELGEQFF